Listed below are T cell receptor beta chains from one sample, sequenced in a study of cytomegalovirus exposure and HLA in healthy donors. The protocol was immunoSEQ multiplex PCR, while the TCRdb copy is restricted to in-frame clones and leaves out a portion. The repertoire consists of roughly 60,000 clones, with about 69% occurring once and the leading ten covering approximately 5%. Sequenced input: PBMCs. The receptors stem from a woman younger than 45 in good health and CMV-seronegative. Both conserved end residues are part of each CDR3. A D gene is named only where the DNA matches it firmly. A clone size is listed for some rows: how often the clone was seen (once, few, many), or a class if it is expanded.

>TRBJ2-7|TRBV19|.|.
TGTGCCAGTAGTATTTACACCTCCTACGAGCAGTACTTC
CASSIYTSYEQYF
>TRBJ2-5|TRBV30|.|few
TGTGCCTGGAGTGGGTTCGAGGAGGGAGTGGAACAAGAGACCCAGTACTTC
CAWSGFEEGVEQETQYF
>TRBJ2-3|TRBV7-2|.|.
TGTGCCAGCAGCCCTGCAAGCGCTAGCACAGATACGCAGTATTTT
CASSPASASTDTQYF
>TRBJ2-7|TRBV5-1|TRBD2|.
TGCGCCAGCAGCTTAGTGGCGGGAGGGCCGAACGAGCAGTACTTC
CASSLVAGGPNEQYF
>TRBJ1-4|TRBV7-9|.|.
TGTGCCAGCGCCGGAGGAGGTGAAAAACTGTTTTTT
CASAGGGEKLFF
>TRBJ1-1|TRBV7-2|TRBD1|.
TGTGCCAGCAGCCGACAGGGGTCCCTGAACACTGAAGCTTTCTTT
CASSRQGSLNTEAFF
>TRBJ2-5|TRBV6-4|TRBD1|.
TGTGCCAGCAGTGGGGACAGGGGCGAGACCCAGTACTTC
CASSGDRGETQYF
>TRBJ2-2|TRBV6-6|TRBD2|.
TGTGCCAGCAGTTACTCGAGCGGGATAAACACCGGGGAGCTGTTTTTT
CASSYSSGINTGELFF
>TRBJ2-3|TRBV27|TRBD2|.
TGTGCCAGCAAGGTTCTAGCGGGAGCCCCAGATACGCAGTATTTT
CASKVLAGAPDTQYF
>TRBJ2-5|TRBV19|TRBD1|.
TGTGCCAGTAGTATATTGTTCACAACAGGGGGTCTTGAGACCCAGTACTTC
CASSILFTTGGLETQYF
>TRBJ2-2|TRBV9|.|.
TGTGCCAGCAGTTTTAGAGCGCCTCTGAACACCGGGGAGCTGTTTTTT
CASSFRAPLNTGELFF
>TRBJ1-2|TRBV12-5|TRBD1|once
TGTGCTAGTGGAATGACAGGGTCCTACACCTTC
CASGMTGSYTF
>TRBJ1-1|TRBV19|TRBD1|.
TGTGCCAGTAGTCCCTGGACAGGGGTCGGCGCTGAAGCTTTCTTT
CASSPWTGVGAEAFF
>TRBJ1-1|TRBV28|TRBD1|once
TGTGCCAGCAGTTTCCGCGGACAGGGATGTGAAGCTTTCTTT
CASSFRGQGCEAFF